Following are 28 T cell receptor beta chains from one sample sequenced in a study of Tregs in tolerant kidney transplant recipients. Mixed chimerism was transient after nonmyeloablative marrow transplants from related graft donors. The repertoire was sequenced with immunoSEQ multiplex PCR; TCRdb's copy has only in-frame clones and lacks some. The sample shows some 14,000 clones, and about 25% sits with its ten largest clones. This material consisted of CD8+ T cells from blood (PBMCs), taken 6 months after the transplant. These receptors originate from a human patient who received a combined kidney and bone marrow transplant. Some T cells may be transferred from the graft donor.

Note on this clone: The read stops 3 residues short of the end of the CDR3; the missing end is completed from the germline J gene. The rearrangement uses TRBV27 and TRBJ2-4; 7 bases agree with TRBD1. This CDR3 region has 18 residues. The germline CDR1 and CDR2 sequences are MNHEY and SMNVEV (reference sequence). V trimming: 4 bases; J trimming: 0 bases; junction bases outside the gene matches: 12. The CDR3 spells CASSSDLGGQLAKNIQYF. The sequenced CDR3 bases are TGTGCCAGCAGTTCAGATCTAGGGGGACAGCTAGCCAAAAACATT.

Concerning this clone itself: Read coverage stops 3 residues before the CDR3 terminus; the germline J gene supplies the remainder. The chain joins TRBV11-2 to TRBJ1-1; D might be TRBD1 (6 bases). V lost 7 bases and J lost 1, with 10 bases in between. The CDR3 loop spans 13 amino acids. The germline V gene has CDR1 SGHAT and CDR2 FQNNGV. The CDR3 loop is CASKWGPNTEAFF. CDR3 DNA (partial): TGTGCCAGCAAGTGGGGGCCGAACACTGAA. The whole variable domain, filled in from reference TRBV11-2 and TRBJ1-1, reads EAGVAQSPRYKIIEKRQSVAFWCNPISGHATLYWYQQILGQGPKLLIQFQNNGVVDDSQLPKDRFSAERLKGVDSTLKIQPAKLEDSAVYLCASKWGPNTEAFFGQGTRLTVV.

About this clone itself: The read finishes 3 residues shy of the CDR3 end, and the germline J gene is used to complete it. This chain uses TRBV29-1 with TRBJ2-1; 12 nucleotides match TRBD2. The germline V gene encodes CDR1 SQVTM and CDR2 ANQGSEA. The junction had 10 bases not matched to a gene; V was cut back by 2 bases and J by 5 bases. This CDR3 has 17 residues. CDR3 bases read: TGCAGCGTTGAATTTGGAGGACTAGCGGGGCTACACAATGAG. Amino acid sequence: CSVEFGGLAGLHNE. The full CDR3 is CSVEFGGLAGLHNEQFF.

With respect to this clone: The read gets to within 3 residues of the CDR3 end, and the germline J gene fills in the rest. The chain recombines TRBV28 with TRBJ2-7; the match to TRBD1 covers 9 bases. Germline CDR1 MDHEN, CDR2 SYDVKM. Trimming cost V 3 bases and J 2 bases; bases outside gene matches: 5. The length of the CDR3 is 15 residues. Here the CDR3 reads CASSFGQGNTYEQYF. The DNA read from the CDR3 is TGTGCCAGCAGTTTCGGACAGGGGAATACCTACGAG. The complete variable domain, with remaining parts taken from reference TRBV28 and TRBJ2-7, reads DVKVTQSSRYLVKRTGEKVFLECVQDMDHENMFWYRQDPGLGLRLIYFSYDVKMKEKGDIPEGYSVSREKKERFSLILESASTNQTSMYLCASSFGQGNTYEQYFGPGTRLTVT.

With respect to this clone: Read data end 3 residues before the CDR3 end; the end is taken from the germline J gene. The chain joins TRBV19 to TRBJ2-1; 8 bases align to TRBD1. V lost 10 bases, J lost 2 bases, and 4 bases stayed unmatched. The CDR3 totals 13 residues. The germline V gene has CDR1 LNHDA and CDR2 SQIVND (reference sequence). CDR3 bases read: TGTGCCACGGTGACAGGGGCCTACAATGAG. Amino acids: CATVTGAYNE. In full, the CDR3 is CATVTGAYNEQFF. Filled out from reference TRBV19 and TRBJ2-1, the complete variable domain reads DGGITQSPKYLFRKEGQNVTLSCEQNLNHDAMYWYRQDPGQGLRLIYYSQIVNDFQKGDIAEGYSVSREKKESFPLTVTSAQKNPTAFYLCATVTGAYNEQFFGPGTRLTVL.

Details on this clone: The CDR3 goes on 3 residues after the read ends, and that part is filled in from the germline J gene. The chain combines TRBV7-6 with TRBJ1-1, with D perhaps TRBD1 (5 bases). The CDR3 has 14 amino acids. Between the trimmed V and J ends, which lost 5 bases and 3 bases, there was a span of 13 bases. In germline, CDR1 is SGHVS, CDR2 FNYEAQ. The sequenced part of the CDR3 DNA is TGTGCCAGCAGCCGCTATACCAGGGACACTGAA. Its translation is CASSRYTRDTE. In full, the CDR3 reads CASSRYTRDTEAFF.

Of note for this clone: The sequence runs out 3 residues before the end of the CDR3; the remainder is reconstructed from the germline J gene. The J gene is TRBJ2-3, the V gene TRBV27; no clear D. In germline, CDR1 is MNHEY, CDR2 SMNVEV (reference sequence). Trimming pared 4 bases from V and 3 bases from J, leaving 14 bases between. The CDR3 spans 15 residues. Partial CDR3 DNA: TGTGCCAGCAGTTCCCCGACAACGATGACAGATACG. This gives the protein CASSSPTTMTDT. The full CDR3 reads CASSSPTTMTDTQYF.

Worth noting for this clone: The read terminates 3 residues ahead of where the CDR3 ends, so the germline J gene completes it. V usage is TRBV7-9 and J usage is TRBJ2-3, with a possible D match to TRBD2 (6 bases). V was pared by 5 bases and J by 6 bases, with 9 bases between. Germline CDR1 SEHNR, CDR2 FQNEAQ (reference sequence). This CDR3 region has 12 residues. The sequenced CDR3 bases are TGTGCCAGCAGCATCGCGGGGGATACG. Translating gives CASSIAGDT. The entire CDR3 protein is CASSIAGDTQYF.

With regard to this clone: The read ends 3 residues before the CDR3 terminus; that terminus is restored from the germline J gene. This rearrangement joins TRBV19 to TRBJ1-5; D may be TRBD1 (6 bases). This CDR3 comprises 16 residues. Trimming shortened V by 3 bases and J by 4 bases, and 16 bases separated the two germline ends. Germline CDR1 LNHDA, CDR2 SQIVND (reference sequence). CDR3 DNA (partial): TGTGCCAGTAGTATGGAGGAACGGGACAATAATCAGCCC. Amino acids: CASSMEERDNNQP. The whole CDR3 region reads CASSMEERDNNQPQHF.

As for this clone: Read sequence stops 3 residues before the CDR3 end, and the germline J gene provides the missing end. The genes are TRBV14 and TRBJ2-5; 10 nucleotides match TRBD1. Germline V gene lookup returns CDR1 SGHDN and CDR2 FVKESK. Germline trimming cut 3 bases from V and 2 bases from J; bases unmatched to any gene: 12. The CDR3 loop spans 18 amino acids. The part of the CDR3 DNA that was read is TGTGCCAGCAGCCATATCTACGGGACAGGGGCCCTGCAAGAGACC. Protein product: CASSHIYGTGALQET. The full CDR3 protein is CASSHIYGTGALQETQYF.

This clone ranks as medium-sized in terms of frequency. Coverage ceases 3 residues before the CDR3 finishes, and the germline J gene fills in the end. The rearrangement links TRBV6-1 to TRBJ1-1; D remains ambiguous. The CDR3 has 11 amino acids. Germline assignment: CDR1 MNHNS and CDR2 SASEGT. CDR3 sequence: CASSGNGEAFF. CDR3 DNA (partial): TGTGCCAGCAGTGGAAACGGGGAA.

Of note for this clone: The CDR3 end is not reached by the read, which stops 3 residues before it; the germline J gene fills it in. The chain carries TRBV29-1 and TRBJ2-7; D gene ambiguous. V lost 3 bases and J 2 bases, leaving 8 bases between the germline ends. This CDR3 contains 12 residues. Germline CDR1 is SQVTM and CDR2 is ANQGSEA. The CDR3 bases that were read are TGCAGCGTTGAGACACAACCCTACGAG. Its protein product is CSVETQPYE. The full CDR3 is CSVETQPYEQYF.

A remark on this clone: Read coverage stops 3 residues before the CDR3 terminus; the germline J gene supplies the remainder. V usage is TRBV6-2 or TRBV6-3 and J usage is TRBJ1-2; TRBD1 might be the D (5 bases). CDR1 and CDR2 (germline): MNHEY, SVGEGT. The CDR3 has 16 residues. The covered CDR3 bases are TGTGCCAGCAGTTACTCGAGGGGTACACGGCACAATGAC. Translation gives CASSYSRGTRHND. The entire CDR3 is CASSYSRGTRHNDYTF.

Worth noting for this clone: The missing CDR3 end, 3 residues past where the read stops, is filled in from the germline J gene. This chain connects TRBV9 to TRBJ1-2; 7 nucleotides align to TRBD1. Germline V gene lookup returns CDR1 SGDLS and CDR2 YYNGEE. J lost 4 bases, V lost 3 bases, and 9 bases had no gene match. This CDR3 is 15 amino acids long. The CDR3 loop reads CASSAPTGWVYGYTF. CDR3 DNA, as far as it was read: TGTGCCAGCAGCGCCCCGACAGGGTGGGTCTATGGC.

Regarding this clone: The CDR3 is cut off 3 residues early in the read; its end comes from the germline J gene. The chain joins TRBV7-9 to TRBJ1-5; TRBD1 is a possible D gene (5 bases). The V end lost 1 base, the J end lost 6 bases, and 7 bases lay between the germline ends. The CDR3 sequence is 13 residues long. CDR1 SEHNR and CDR2 FQNEAQ come from the germline V gene (reference sequence). The covered CDR3 bases are TGTGCCAGCAGCTTAGAAGGGGTTCAGCCC. Translating it yields CASSLEGVQP. The full CDR3 protein reads CASSLEGVQPQHF.

The sequenced CDR3 bases are TGTGCCAGCAGGGAAAGGACAGGGGGCTTTTCTAGCACAGATACG. Amino acids: CASRERTGGFSSTDT. The entire CDR3 reads CASRERTGGFSSTDTQYF. The V and J genes are TRBV13 and TRBJ2-3; 11 bases align to TRBD1. The read ends 3 residues shy of where the CDR3 ends; the end is completed using the germline J gene. The CDR3 covers 18 residues. V was clipped by 6 bases and J by 0 bases; unmatched bases: 11. CDR1 and CDR2 (germline): PRHDT, FYEKMQ (reference sequence).

In the case of this clone: The read ends 3 residues early relative to the CDR3; the germline J gene fills the gap. The gene calls are TRBV2 and TRBJ1-2; TRBD1 is a possible D gene (5 bases). This CDR3 spans 13 amino acids. Per the germline V gene, CDR1 is SNHLY and CDR2 is FYNNEI. The CDR3 bases that were read are TGTGCCAGCAGGGACACCCTCTCCTACGAC. Translating gives CASRDTLSYD. The full CDR3 sequence reads CASRDTLSYDYTF.

To note about this clone: The read ends 3 residues before the CDR3 terminus; that terminus is restored from the germline J gene. The chain has TRBV29-1 and TRBJ1-2; TRBD1 aligns across 8 bases. The germline gives CDR1 SQVTM, CDR2 ANQGSEA. The ends lost 6 bases at V and 2 bases at J; junction bases unmatched: 5. The CDR3 is 13 amino acids. The CDR3 reads CSVRDRRNYGYTF. The part of the CDR3 DNA that was read is TGCAGCGTGAGGGACAGGAGGAACTATGGC.

Note on this clone: The read ends 3 residues shy of where the CDR3 ends; the end is completed using the germline J gene. The chain links TRBV6-2 or TRBV6-3 to TRBJ1-2, with unresolved D. Germline V gene sequence: CDR1 MNHEY, CDR2 SVGEGT. The CDR3 totals 13 residues. The CDR3 bases that were read are TGTGCCAGCACCTTGACTAGCTACAATGAC. Encoded protein: CASTLTSYND. The full CDR3 protein is CASTLTSYNDYTF.

For this clone: The missing CDR3 end, 3 residues past where the read stops, is filled in from the germline J gene. The rearrangement links TRBV30 to TRBJ2-3; 11 bases match TRBD2. The CDR3 is 16 amino acids. The V gene's germline CDR1 is GTSNPN and CDR2 SVGIG (reference sequence). J was trimmed by 1 base and V by 5 bases; bases with no gene match: 8. Partial CDR3 DNA: TGTGCCTGGGAACTAGCGGGAGTAGGAGGCACAGATACG. Translated, it gives CAWELAGVGGTDT. The complete CDR3 sequence is CAWELAGVGGTDTQYF.

In regard to this clone: The read terminates 3 residues ahead of where the CDR3 ends, so the germline J gene completes it. The chain recombines TRBV7-6 with TRBJ2-7; 11 bases line up with TRBD2. This CDR3 has 16 amino acids. Germline CDR1 SGHVS, CDR2 FNYEAQ. V shed 5 bases, J shed 3 bases, and the junction held 9 bases outside the gene matches. CDR3 amino acids: CASSPNPSGRFYEQYF. The CDR3 DNA, read in part, is TGTGCCAGCAGCCCGAACCCTAGCGGGAGGTTCTACGAG.

A note on this clone: The CDR3 end falls 3 residues outside the read, so it is completed with the germline J gene. The rearrangement uses TRBV12-3 or TRBV12-4 and TRBJ2-1; 11 positions match TRBD1. J lost 4 bases, V lost 5 bases, and 1 base had no gene match. The CDR3 is 14 residues long. The CDR3 spells CASSGTGGYNEQFF. Partial CDR3 DNA: TGTGCCAGCAGTGGGACAGGGGGATACAATGAG.

With regard to this clone: The sequence runs out 3 residues before the end of the CDR3; the remainder is reconstructed from the germline J gene. The chain carries TRBV6-2 or TRBV6-3 and TRBJ2-1; 12 nucleotides agree with TRBD2. Germline CDR1 MNHEY, CDR2 SVGEGT. V shed 6 bases and J 8 bases; nucleotides not matched to a gene: 8. The CDR3 has 15 residues. The CDR3 sequence: CASSWTSGIGDEQFF. Incomplete CDR3 DNA: TGTGCCAGCAGCTGGACTAGCGGGATTGGAGATGAG.

Of note for this clone: The read terminates 3 residues ahead of where the CDR3 ends, so the germline J gene completes it. The rearrangement joins TRBV12-5 to TRBJ2-1; 12 nucleotides line up with TRBD2. This CDR3 has 16 residues. CDR1 and CDR2 (germline): LGHNT, FRNRAP. Trimming removed 5 bases from V and 3 bases from J; junction bases left unmatched: 5. The sequenced part of the CDR3 DNA is TGTGCTAGTGGTCCCCCGACTAGCGGGGGCTACAATGAG. Protein product: CASGPPTSGGYNE. The whole CDR3 reads CASGPPTSGGYNEQFF.

The sequenced CDR3 bases are TGTGCCAGCAGCTTAGCGACAGCCCAAGAGACC. Its protein product is CASSLATAQET. In full, the CDR3 is CASSLATAQETQYF. The chain carries TRBV7-9 and TRBJ2-5, with D tentatively TRBD1 (5 bases). The read finishes 3 residues shy of the CDR3 end, and the germline J gene is used to complete it. The CDR3 loop spans 14 amino acids. V lost 0 bases and J 1 base, leaving 6 bases between the germline ends. In germline, CDR1 is SEHNR, CDR2 FQNEAQ (reference sequence). Complete variable domain (other parts from reference TRBV7-9 and TRBJ2-5): DTGVSQNPRHKITKRGQNVTFRCDPISEHNRLYWYRQTLGQGPEFLTYFQNEAQLEKSRLLSDRFSAERPKGSFSTLEIQRTEQGDSAMYLCASSLATAQETQYFGPGTRLLVL.

Details on this clone: The DNA ends 3 residues before the CDR3 does, and the rest of the CDR3 is filled in from the germline J gene. This chain connects TRBV7-9 to TRBJ2-3; TRBD1 matches 7 bases. Germline V gives CDR1 SEHNR, CDR2 FQNEAQ (reference sequence). The V gene end was trimmed by 0 bases and the J gene end by 4 bases; junction bases not matched to a gene: 4. This CDR3 has 15 amino acids. The sequenced CDR3 bases are TGTGCCAGCAGCTTAGCCAGGACAGGACCAGATACG. Protein: CASSLARTGPDT. The whole CDR3 reads CASSLARTGPDTQYF.

Notes on this clone: With the read ending 3 residues before the CDR3 end, the germline J gene is used to fill in that end. The J gene is TRBJ2-7, the V gene TRBV7-2; D may be TRBD1 (5 bases). The CDR3 length is 16 residues. The V end was cut by 0 bases, the J end by 2 bases, with 14 bases between. The germline V gene has CDR1 SGHTA and CDR2 FQGNSA. The CDR3 bases that were read are TGTGCCAGCAGCTTAGCGGGGCAGGGATTCCCCTACGAG. Residues: CASSLAGQGFPYE. The whole CDR3 reads CASSLAGQGFPYEQYF.

Comments on this clone: The read terminates 3 residues ahead of where the CDR3 ends, so the germline J gene completes it. The rearrangement uses TRBV19 and TRBJ2-3; TRBD1 might be the D (5 bases). Germline CDR1 LNHDA, CDR2 SQIVND (reference sequence). CDR3 size: 15 residues. The CDR3 DNA, read in part, is TGTGCCAGTAGTATCTTCGGACATTTGAATCAGCCG. Translating it yields CASSIFGHLNQP. The complete CDR3 reads CASSIFGHLNQPQYF. Filled out from reference TRBV19 and TRBJ2-3, the complete variable domain reads DGGITQSPKYLFRKEGQNVTLSCEQNLNHDAMYWYRQDPGQGLRLIYYSQIVNDFQKGDIAEGYSVSREKKESFPLTVTSAQKNPTAFYLCASSIFGHLNQPQYFGPGTRLTVL.